The rows below give T cell receptor beta chains drawn from one sample of a study of blood T cell repertoires in COVID-19. The data were produced by immunoSEQ multiplex PCR, yet TCRdb's version contains in-frame clones alone and is incomplete. Of 260,000 or so clones listed, 65% to 90% are singletons. The sample comprised peripheral blood. The source of these receptors is a woman aged 65 to 85 with acute or convalescent COVID-19. CDR3s include the opening cysteine and the closing phenylalanine or tryptophan. Some rows have no size entry. The others give once, few or many, or a class for an expanded clone.

>14|TRBJ1-1|-|TRBV3-1/TRBV3-2
CASSFAPGSTEAFF
>18|TRBJ1-2|-|TRBV7-2
CASTPQGQGRFMDYGYTF
>14|TRBJ1-3|-|TRBV6-1
CASSETGAGNTIYF
>13|TRBJ2-5|-|TRBV5-4
CASSSAGEETQYF
>15|TRBJ2-3|-|TRBV7-9
CASSFGLRVTDTQYF
>18|TRBJ1-6|few|TRBV11-2
CASSLGGQGSSYNSPLHF
>15|TRBJ1-4|once|TRBV11-2
CASSLSGRGNEKLFF
>14|TRBJ1-1|-|TRBV7-2
CASSLNRLFTEAFF
>16|TRBJ1-2|few|TRBV4-1
CASSSTTGTGKGGYTF
>17|TRBJ2-3|-|TRBV5-6
CASSLLAGPRSTDTQYF
>15|TRBJ1-5|once|TRBV7-2
CASSLAPGGNQPQHF
>14|TRBJ1-2|-|TRBV6-2/TRBV6-3
CASSYSSAKQGYTF
>14|TRBJ1-1|-|TRBV7-8
CASSLEATVGAGFF
>13|TRBJ1-2|once|TRBV5-1
CASSSTGARGYTF
>16|TRBJ2-1|-|TRBV5-4
CASSIDGLAGYNEQFF
>16|TRBJ2-7|-|TRBV10-2
CASSGTTGARTYEQYF
>11|TRBJ1-1|-|TRBV6-5
CASSQLGPLVF
>19|TRBJ2-3|-|TRBV15
CATSRGAGGAYGKTDTQYF
>16|TRBJ1-6|once|TRBV10-3
CAISEFGGQENSPLHF
>15|TRBJ1-2|few|TRBV7-9
CASSSRTGPALGYTF
>13|TRBJ1-4|-|TRBV18
CATTDSLNEKLFF
>17|TRBJ1-3|-|TRBV6-4
CASSAGQTRSSGNTIYF
>15|TRBJ2-7|once|TRBV7-2
CASSLGQPGSYEQYF
>13|TRBJ1-2|-|TRBV29-1
CSVAPSGIYGYTF
>15|TRBJ2-1|once|TRBV27
CASRLAGASLNEQFF
>12|TRBJ1-2|-|TRBV2
CASSVVNYGYTF
>14|TRBJ2-3|-|TRBV18
CASSLGQTTDTQYF
>20|TRBJ2-1|-|TRBV3-1/TRBV3-2
CASSSFAGTSGGQVHNEQFF
>15|TRBJ2-7|-|TRBV4-2
CASSQEGSGPYEQYF
>14|TRBJ1-1|-|TRBV10-3
CAISLQGSNTEAFF
>19|TRBJ2-6|-|TRBV11-2
CASSSRGLYTLSGANVLTF
>19|TRBJ2-2|-|TRBV4-1
CASSQVSRGGLTYTGELFF
>11|TRBJ2-5|-|TRBV6-6
CASSLQETQYF